This T cell receptor beta chain was documented in a study of blood T cell repertoires in COVID-19. Study overall: COVID-19 samples, acute and convalescent, were from the United States, Italy and Spain. The analysed material was cDNA or gDNA that came from T cells, B-cell-depleted T cells, or PBMCs.

Sequencing used immunoSEQ multiplex PCR; TCRdb keeps in-frame clones, though not all of them. The table records around 100,000 clones, 90% to 95% of them present only once. The CDR3 is 18 amino acids. The germline gives CDR1 MNHNS, CDR2 SASEGT. Trimming cost V 2 bases and J 4 bases; bases outside gene matches: 13. The TCR sequence derives from a man in his sixties with acute or convalescent COVID-19. What was sequenced was peripheral blood. J is TRBJ2-2 and V is TRBV6-1; 7 nucleotides align to TRBD2. The CDR3 bases are TGTGCCAGCAGTGAATTTCCGGGAGGCTATGAAGGCACCGGGGAGCTGTTTTTT. It encodes CASSEFPGGYEGTGELFF.